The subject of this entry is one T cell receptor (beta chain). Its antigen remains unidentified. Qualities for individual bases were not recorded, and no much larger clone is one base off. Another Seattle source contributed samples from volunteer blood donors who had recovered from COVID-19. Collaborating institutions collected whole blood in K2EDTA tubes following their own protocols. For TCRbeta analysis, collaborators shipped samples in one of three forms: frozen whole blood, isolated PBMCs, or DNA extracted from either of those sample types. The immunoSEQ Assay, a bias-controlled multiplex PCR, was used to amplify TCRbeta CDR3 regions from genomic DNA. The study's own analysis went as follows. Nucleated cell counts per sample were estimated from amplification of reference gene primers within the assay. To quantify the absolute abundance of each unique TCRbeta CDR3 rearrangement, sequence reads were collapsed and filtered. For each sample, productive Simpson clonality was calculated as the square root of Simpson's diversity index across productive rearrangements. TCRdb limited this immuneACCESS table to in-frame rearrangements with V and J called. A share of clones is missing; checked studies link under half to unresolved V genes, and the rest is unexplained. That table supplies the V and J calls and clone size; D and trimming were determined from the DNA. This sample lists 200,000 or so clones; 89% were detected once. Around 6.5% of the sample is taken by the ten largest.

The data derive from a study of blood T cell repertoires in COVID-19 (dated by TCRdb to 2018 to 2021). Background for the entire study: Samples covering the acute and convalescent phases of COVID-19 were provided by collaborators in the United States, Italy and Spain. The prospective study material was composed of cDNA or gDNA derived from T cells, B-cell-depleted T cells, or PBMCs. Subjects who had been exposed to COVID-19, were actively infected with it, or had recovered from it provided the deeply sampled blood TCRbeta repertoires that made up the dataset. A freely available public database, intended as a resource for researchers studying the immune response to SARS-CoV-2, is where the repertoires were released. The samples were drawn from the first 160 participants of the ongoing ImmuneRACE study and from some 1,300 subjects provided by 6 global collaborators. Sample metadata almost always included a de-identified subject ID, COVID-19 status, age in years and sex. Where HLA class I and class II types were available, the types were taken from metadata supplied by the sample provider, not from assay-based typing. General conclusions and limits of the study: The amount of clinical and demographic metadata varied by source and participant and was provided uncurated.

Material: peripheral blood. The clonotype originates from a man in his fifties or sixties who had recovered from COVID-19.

In nucleotide form, the sequence is TGTGCCAGTAACGAAGTGACAAATTCACCCCTCCACTTT. Its product reads: CASNEVTNSPLHF. Recombination joined TRBV19 with TRBJ1-6; no D gene is confidently identified. Sequences LNHDA (CDR1) and SQIVND (CDR2) are obtained from the germline V gene (reference sequence). The CDR3 runs 13 residues from the cysteine to the phenylalanine. Just the 39-base CDR3 DNA is kept, in frame starting at base 1. Cut back by 7 bases and 7 bases, the V and J ends lie 11 bases apart.